The 20 T cell receptor beta chains in this list originate from one sample, sequenced in a study of graft-versus-host responses after intestinal transplantation. Clones were sequenced by immunoSEQ multiplex PCR, and TCRdb holds only the in-frame ones, with some missing. This sample has about 60,000 clones, with roughly 89% found just once. Processing was applied to graft tissue in order to liberate intraepithelial and lamina propria lymphocytes. Sequencing was performed on ileum tissue, taken about 350 days after transplant. The receptors were sampled from a human patient who received an intestinal transplant, so some T cells may come from the graft donor.

The rearrangement links TRBV29-1 to TRBJ1-1; a weak D match, TRBD1 (6 bases). Germline V CDR1 and CDR2: SQVTM, ANQGSEA. V shed 5 bases and J shed 5 bases, with 15 bases lying between them. The CDR3 runs to 13 residues. This chain's CDR3 is CSVRQGRDTEAFF. DNA of the CDR3: TGCAGCGTTCGGCAGGGGCGAGATACTGAAGCTTTCTTT.

The chain is built from TRBV4-1 and TRBJ2-7, with 7 positions matching TRBD1. This CDR3 is built from 14 residues. V lost 3 bases and J lost 2; bases outside the gene matches: 4. The germline CDR1 and CDR2 sequences are MGHRA and YSYEKL. The CDR3 region is CASSHRDSTYEQYF. DNA of the CDR3: TGCGCCAGCAGCCACCGGGACAGTACCTACGAGCAGTACTTC.

The chain uses TRBV29-1 and TRBJ1-4, with 8 bases lining up with TRBD1. CDR1 SQVTM and CDR2 ANQGSEA come from the germline V gene. With 5 bases clipped from V and 5 bases from J, the junction kept 13 bases outside the gene matches. The CDR3 consists of 16 residues. For the CDR3, the DNA is TGCAGCGTTCTTACGCCCCCGGGACAGGCAAATGAAAAACTGTTTTTT. It translates to CSVLTPPGQANEKLFF.

V usage is TRBV6-4 and J usage is TRBJ2-3; D may be TRBD1 or TRBD2 (5 bases each). Germline lookup yields CDR1 MRHNA and CDR2 SNTAGT. The CDR3 runs to 15 residues. V lost 3 bases, J lost 3 bases, and 13 bases lay in between. The CDR3 DNA sequence: TGTGCCAGCAGTGAGGTCCCCGAGGGGACAGATACGCAGTATTTT. It encodes CASSEVPEGTDTQYF.

J is TRBJ1-2 and V is TRBV27; D call uncertain. Looked up from germline, CDR1 is MNHEY and CDR2 is SMNVEV (reference sequence). The CDR3 has 13 residues. Trimming left V 4 bases short and J 0 bases short, with 6 bases between. The CDR3: CASSYGPNYGYTF. The CDR3 bases are TGTGCCAGCAGTTACGGTCCTAACTATGGCTACACCTTC.

The rearrangement uses TRBV21-1 and TRBJ1-1; the table's D call TRBD1 went unverified against the DNA. TRBV21-1 is assigned pseudogene status. The CDR3 has 16 residues. This chain's CDR3 is CASSNGRQGANTEAFF. In DNA, the CDR3 is TGTGCCAGCAGTAACGGCAGACAGGGGGCTAACACTGAAGCTTTCTTT.

This clone was picked up one time. The chain links TRBV5-1 to TRBJ1-1; D is perhaps TRBD1 (6 bases). V lost 2 bases to trimming and J lost 4 bases, with 15 bases between them. The CDR3 is 15 amino acids. CDR1 SGHRS and CDR2 YFSETQ come from the germline V gene. The CDR3 region is CASSLGNRVGTEAFF. The CDR3 nucleotides are TGCGCCAGCAGCTTAGGAAACAGGGTTGGCACTGAAGCTTTCTTT.

The chain combines TRBV28 with TRBJ2-7; D unresolved. The CDR3 sequence is 16 residues long. V was shortened by 1 base and J by 3 bases, with 16 bases between the two germline ends. Germline V CDR1 and CDR2: MDHEN, SYDVKM. DNA for the CDR3: TGTGCCAGCAGTTTATACACCGGGTCCTTGGACTACGAGCAGTACTTC. This encodes CASSLYTGSLDYEQYF. The full variable domain, rest sourced from reference TRBV28 and TRBJ2-7, is DVKVTQSSRYLVKRTGEKVFLECVQDMDHENMFWYRQDPGLGLRLIYFSYDVKMKEKGDIPEGYSVSREKKERFSLILESASTNQTSMYLCASSLYTGSLDYEQYFGPGTRLTVT.

The chain uses TRBV2 and TRBJ1-5, with a weak D call TRBD1 (5 bases). With 8 bases removed from V and 3 bases from J, the gap between germline ends came to 14 bases. From germline, CDR1 is SNHLY and CDR2 FYNNEI. This CDR3 spans 14 amino acids. CDR3 sequence (DNA): TGTGCCAGCTCCGTAACAGGTGACAATCAGCCCCAGCATTTT. Translated: CASSVTGDNQPQHF.

The chain employs TRBV28 and TRBJ2-1, with 9 bases identical to TRBD1. Germline V gene data show CDR1 as MDHEN and CDR2 as SYDVKM. The V and J ends lost 2 bases and 8 bases, in that order; junction bases with no gene match: 4. The CDR3 consists of 14 residues. The DNA for the CDR3 is TGTGCCAGCAGTTTAATACAGGGGGCCTATGAGCAGTTCTTC. Translated, it gives CASSLIQGAYEQFF.

The chain couples TRBV2 to TRBJ2-7; 7 nucleotides agree with TRBD1. From germline, CDR1 is SNHLY and CDR2 FYNNEI. The V gene end was trimmed by 4 bases and the J gene end by 3 bases; junction bases not matched to a gene: 6. This CDR3 comprises 14 residues. The CDR3 loop reads CASSAEGQIYEQYF. The DNA for the CDR3 is TGTGCCAGCAGTGCAGAGGGACAGATCTACGAGCAGTACTTC. Full variable domain (rest looked up from reference TRBV2 and TRBJ2-7): EPEVTQTPSHQVTQMGQEVILRCVPISNHLYFYWYRQILGQKVEFLVSFYNNEISEKSEIFDDQFSVERPDGSNFTLKIRSTKLEDSAMYFCASSAEGQIYEQYFGPGTRLTVT.

The J gene is TRBJ2-2, the V gene TRBV13, with D maybe TRBD2 (5 bases). The CDR3 runs 16 residues. CDR1 PRHDT and CDR2 FYEKMQ come from the germline V gene (reference sequence). V gave up 5 bases and J gave up 0 bases, with 13 bases separating them. CDR3 sequence: CASSHSGGANTGELFF. CDR3 DNA: TGTGCCAGCAGCCACAGCGGCGGCGCGAACACCGGGGAGCTGTTTTTT.

The chain joins TRBV27 to TRBJ1-6; D might be TRBD1 (5 bases). V was trimmed by 2 bases and J by 8 bases, leaving 16 bases between them. Looked up from germline, CDR1 is MNHEY and CDR2 is SMNVEV (reference sequence). The CDR3 length is 16 residues. CDR3 loop: CASSLLRGTAHSPLHF. The CDR3 DNA is TGTGCCAGCAGTTTACTTCGCGGGACGGCTCATTCACCCCTCCACTTT.

The chain employs TRBV28 and TRBJ1-6; D unclear. Germline values: CDR1 MDHEN, CDR2 SYDVKM. V lost 6 bases to trimming and J lost 0 bases, with 15 bases between them. The CDR3 length is 17 residues. The CDR3 DNA reads as TGTGCCAGCAGCTTAGCGGCCGGCTCCTCCTATAATTCACCCCTCCACTTT. Its translation is CASSLAAGSSYNSPLHF.

The chain is built from TRBV11-2 and TRBJ2-3; 8 bases match TRBD1. The CDR3 length is 15 residues. From germline, CDR1 is SGHAT and CDR2 FQNNGV. Unmatched junction bases numbered 4, after V lost 3 bases and J lost 2 bases. CDR3 nucleotides: TGTGCCAGCAGCTTTGCGGACAGGGACACAGATACGCAGTATTTT. Encoded protein: CASSFADRDTDTQYF. The full variable domain, its missing parts supplied by reference TRBV11-2 and TRBJ2-3, is EAGVAQSPRYKIIEKRQSVAFWCNPISGHATLYWYQQILGQGPKLLIQFQNNGVVDDSQLPKDRFSAERLKGVDSTLKIQPAKLEDSAVYLCASSFADRDTDTQYFGPGTRLTVL.

The CDR3 coding sequence is TGTGCCAGCAAGTCCAGCGGGAGGGCAGGGGAGCAGTACTTC. Amino acid sequence: CASKSSGRAGEQYF. The chain joins TRBV2 to TRBJ2-7, with 10 positions matching TRBD2. In germline, CDR1 is SNHLY, CDR2 FYNNEI. The CDR3 totals 14 residues. Trimming took 7 bases from V and 7 from J; bases not matched to a gene: 10.

This clone was observed a handful of times. The V and J genes are TRBV5-1 and TRBJ2-5; D may match TRBD1 or TRBD2 (5 bases each). Germline V CDR1 and CDR2: SGHRS, YFSETQ. The CDR3 is made up of 13 amino acids. The germline V and J ends were trimmed by 5 bases and 3 bases, with 11 bases remaining between them. The CDR3, as DNA: TGCGCCAGCAGGCCCGGGACGGAAGAGACCCAGTACTTC. Translated, it gives CASRPGTEETQYF. Complete variable domain (other parts from reference TRBV5-1 and TRBJ2-5): KAGVTQTPRYLIKTRGQQVTLSCSPISGHRSVSWYQQTPGQGLQFLFEYFSETQRNKGNFPGRFSGRQFSNSRSEMNVSTLELGDSALYLCASRPGTEETQYFGPGTRLLVL.

J is TRBJ2-3 and V is TRBV4-1, with TRBD2 matching over 10 bases. The CDR3 extends over 19 amino acids. Germline-derived CDR1 and CDR2 are MGHRA and YSYEKL. Germline trimming cut 3 bases from V and 0 bases from J; bases unmatched to any gene: 12. The CDR3 bases are TGCGCCAGCAGCCACGCCCTGATGACTAGCGGGCTGAGCACAGATACGCAGTATTTT. Translating it yields CASSHALMTSGLSTDTQYF.

This chain uses TRBV5-1 with TRBJ2-1; D is possibly TRBD1 or TRBD2 (6 bases each). Between the trimmed V and J ends, which lost 0 bases and 8 bases, there was a span of 21 bases. This CDR3 is built from 17 residues. CDR1 is SGHRS, CDR2 YFSETQ, per germline. CDR3 DNA: TGCGCCAGCAGCTTGGCCAAGACAGGAGGGGTTCAGGATGAGCAGTTCTTC. Translated: CASSLAKTGGVQDEQFF.

This chain uses TRBV28 with TRBJ2-7, with 9 bases identical to TRBD2. V shed 5 bases and J 2 bases; nucleotides not matched to a gene: 7. The germline CDR1 and CDR2 sequences are MDHEN and SYDVKM. The length of the CDR3 is 15 residues. CDR3 residues: CASSTRSGRPYEQYF. CDR3 nucleotide sequence: TGTGCCAGCAGTACCCGTAGCGGGAGACCCTACGAGCAGTACTTC.